There are a few counts of the clone carrying this T cell receptor (beta chain). This specimen belongs to a study of T-cell memory formation after mild COVID-19. The CDR3 is made up of 15 amino acids. The J segment lost 3 bases and the V segment lost 4 bases, leaving 6 bases of the junction unmatched. The authors produced TCR alpha and TCR beta cDNA libraries with sample barcodes and UMIs by 5'RACE using constant-segment primers. MiXCR was run by TCRdb on the 5' RACE reads, yielding one entry per CDR3 protein. The sample shows just over 150,000 distinct CDR3 sequences, around 30% of them seen only once.

Sequencing was carried out using PBMCs or a T cell subset sorted from them (not recorded which). This clonotype was sampled from an adult woman who had mild COVID-19 (a few samples of this study predate the infection). Cell type and time point are not known. The chain has TRBV12-3 or TRBV12-4 and TRBJ2-5; TRBD2 aligns across 9 bases. The CDR3 region is CASSSWSSGEETQYF. CDR3 nucleotide sequence: TGTGCCAGCAGTTCCTGGTCTAGCGGGGAAGAGACCCAGTACTTC.